Here is one TCR beta chain with its context. Its antigen remains unknown. In preparing each TCR library, 3,000 to 4,000 ng of total RNA was used. Generation of cDNA took place in eight separate reactions per sample. Nested amplification of TCRalpha and TCRbeta cDNA involved two PCRs of roughly 17 and 9 cycles. After re-calling the 5' RACE reads, TCRdb lists one entry per CDR3 protein, DNA absent. This sample's table has some 90,000 distinct CDR3 sequences. The entry originates in a study of monozygotic twins with inflammatory bowel disease. This CDR3 contains 16 residues. Looked up from germline, CDR1 is SGHDT and CDR2 is YYEEEE. Study results and caveats: Against healthy co-twins, IBD patients had lower TCRbeta diversity (measured by inverse Simpson).

The sequenced sample consisted of blood. The rearrangement joins TRBV5-6 to TRBJ1-5; absent DNA, TCRdb's TRBD1 call cannot be checked. The TCR originated in a human donor with ulcerative colitis or Crohn's disease, or a healthy co-twin of an affected twin (not recorded which). The CDR3 protein is CASSLLGTGGNQPQHF. The whole variable domain, filled in from reference TRBV5-6 and TRBJ1-5, reads DAGVTQSPTHLIKTRGQQVTLRCSPKSGHDTVSWYQQALGQGPQFIFQYYEEEERQRGNFPDRFSGHQFPNYSSELNVNALLLGDSALYLCASSLLGTGGNQPQHFGDGTRLSIL.